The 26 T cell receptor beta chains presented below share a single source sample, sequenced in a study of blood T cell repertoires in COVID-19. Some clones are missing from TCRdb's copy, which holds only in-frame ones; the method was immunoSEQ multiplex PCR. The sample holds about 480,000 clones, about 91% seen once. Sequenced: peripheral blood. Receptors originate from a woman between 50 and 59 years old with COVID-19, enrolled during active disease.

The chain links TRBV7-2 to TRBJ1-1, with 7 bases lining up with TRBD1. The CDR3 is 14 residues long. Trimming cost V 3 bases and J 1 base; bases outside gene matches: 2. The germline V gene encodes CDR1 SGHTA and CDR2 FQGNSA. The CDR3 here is CASSLTGTNTEAFF. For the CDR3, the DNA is TGTGCCAGCAGCTTGACAGGGACGAACACTGAAGCTTTCTTT. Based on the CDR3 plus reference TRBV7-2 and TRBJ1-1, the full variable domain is GAGVSQSPSNKVTEKGKDVELRCDPISGHTALYWYRQSLGQGLEFLIYFQGNSAPDKSGLPSDRFSAERTGGSVSTLTIQRTQQEDSAVYLCASSLTGTNTEAFFGQGTRLTVV.

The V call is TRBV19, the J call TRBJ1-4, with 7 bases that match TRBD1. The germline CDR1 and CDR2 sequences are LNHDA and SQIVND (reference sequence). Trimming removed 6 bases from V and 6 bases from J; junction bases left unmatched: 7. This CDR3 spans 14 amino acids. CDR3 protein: CASRATGNDEKLFF. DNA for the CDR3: TGTGCCAGTAGGGCGACAGGGAACGATGAAAAACTGTTTTTT.

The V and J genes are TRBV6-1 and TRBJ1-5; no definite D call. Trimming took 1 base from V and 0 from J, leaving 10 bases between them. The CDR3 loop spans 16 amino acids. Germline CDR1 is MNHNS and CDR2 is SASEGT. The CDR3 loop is CASSEGGYYSNQPQHF. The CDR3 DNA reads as TGTGCCAGCAGTGAAGGCGGGTATTATAGCAATCAGCCCCAGCATTTT.

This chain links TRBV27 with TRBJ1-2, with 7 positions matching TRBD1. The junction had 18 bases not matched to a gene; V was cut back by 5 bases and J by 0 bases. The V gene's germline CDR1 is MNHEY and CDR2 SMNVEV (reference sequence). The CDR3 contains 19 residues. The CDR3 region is CASSKKQGPKGGSNYGYTF. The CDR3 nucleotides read TGTGCCAGCAGTAAAAAACAGGGGCCTAAAGGGGGTTCTAACTATGGCTACACCTTC.

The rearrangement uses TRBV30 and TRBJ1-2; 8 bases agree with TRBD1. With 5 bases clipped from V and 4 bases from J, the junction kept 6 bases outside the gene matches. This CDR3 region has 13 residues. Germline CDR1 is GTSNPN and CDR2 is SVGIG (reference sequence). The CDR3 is CAWASGTGYGYTF. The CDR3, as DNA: TGTGCCTGGGCATCCGGGACAGGCTATGGCTACACCTTC.

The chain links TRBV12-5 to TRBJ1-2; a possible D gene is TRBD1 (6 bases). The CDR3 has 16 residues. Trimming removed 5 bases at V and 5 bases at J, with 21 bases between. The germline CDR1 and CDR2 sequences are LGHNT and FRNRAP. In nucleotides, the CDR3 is TGTGCTAGTGGTCCAAGGACAGTCTCCGGGTCGTATGGCTACACCTTC. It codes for CASGPRTVSGSYGYTF.

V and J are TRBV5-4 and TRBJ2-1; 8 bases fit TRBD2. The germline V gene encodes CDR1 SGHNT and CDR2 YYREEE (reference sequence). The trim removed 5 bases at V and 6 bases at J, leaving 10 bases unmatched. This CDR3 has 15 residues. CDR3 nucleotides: TGTGCCAGCAGTGTCCGGGGGGGCCTTTTCAATGAGCAGTTCTTC. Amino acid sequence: CASSVRGGLFNEQFF.

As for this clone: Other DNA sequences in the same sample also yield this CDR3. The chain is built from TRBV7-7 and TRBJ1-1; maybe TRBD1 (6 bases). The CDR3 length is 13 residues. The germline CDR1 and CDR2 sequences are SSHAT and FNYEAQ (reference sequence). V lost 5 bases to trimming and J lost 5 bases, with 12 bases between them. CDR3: CASSLGQNTEAFF. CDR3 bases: TGTGCCAGCAGCCTCGGACAGAATACTGAAGCTTTCTTT.

The CDR3 nucleotides read TGTGCCAGCAGCTCATTCCAGGGTAGAGGCGAGCAGTACTTC. Translating it yields CASSSFQGRGEQYF. This chain uses TRBV11-2 with TRBJ2-7; a possible D gene is TRBD1 (5 bases). Trimming took 4 bases from V and 6 from J, leaving 16 bases between them. Germline lookup yields CDR1 SGHAT and CDR2 FQNNGV. CDR3 length: 14 residues.

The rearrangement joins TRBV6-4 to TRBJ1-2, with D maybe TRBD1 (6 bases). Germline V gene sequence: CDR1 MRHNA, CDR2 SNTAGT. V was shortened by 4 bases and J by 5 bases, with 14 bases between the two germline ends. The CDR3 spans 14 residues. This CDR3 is CASSARGALYGYTF. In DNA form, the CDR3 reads TGTGCCAGCAGTGCGCGGGGGGCCCTATATGGCTACACCTTC.

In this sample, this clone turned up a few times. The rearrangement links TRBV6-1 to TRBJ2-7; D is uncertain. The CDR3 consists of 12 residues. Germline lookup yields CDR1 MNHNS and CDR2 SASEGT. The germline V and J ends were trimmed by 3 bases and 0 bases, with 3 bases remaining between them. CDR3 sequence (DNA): TGTGCCAGCAGTGACCACTCCTACGAGCAGTACTTC. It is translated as CASSDHSYEQYF.

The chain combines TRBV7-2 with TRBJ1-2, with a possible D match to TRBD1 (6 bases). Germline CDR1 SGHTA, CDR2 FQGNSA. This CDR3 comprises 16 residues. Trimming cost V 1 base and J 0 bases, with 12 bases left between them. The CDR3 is CASSLGGQGANYGYTF. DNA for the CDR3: TGTGCCAGCAGCTTAGGGGGGCAGGGTGCTAACTATGGCTACACCTTC.

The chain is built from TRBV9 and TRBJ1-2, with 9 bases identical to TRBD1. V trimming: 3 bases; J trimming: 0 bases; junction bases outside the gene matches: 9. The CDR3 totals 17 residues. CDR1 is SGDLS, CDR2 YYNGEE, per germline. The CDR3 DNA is TGTGCCAGCAGCGAGGGGACAGGGATTAGGTCTAACTATGGCTACACCTTC. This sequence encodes CASSEGTGIRSNYGYTF.

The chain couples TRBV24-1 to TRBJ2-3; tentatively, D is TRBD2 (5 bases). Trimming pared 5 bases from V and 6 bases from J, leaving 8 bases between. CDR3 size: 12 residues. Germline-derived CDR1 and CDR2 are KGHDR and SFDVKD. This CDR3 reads CATSVRGDTQYF. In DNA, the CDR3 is TGTGCCACCAGTGTACGGGGTGATACGCAGTATTTT.

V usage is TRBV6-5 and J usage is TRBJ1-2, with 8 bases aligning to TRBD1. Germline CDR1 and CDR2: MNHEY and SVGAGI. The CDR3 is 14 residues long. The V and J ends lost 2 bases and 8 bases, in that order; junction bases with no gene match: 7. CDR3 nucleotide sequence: TGTGCCAGCAGTTACGGGACAGGATCCCGGGGCTACACCTTC. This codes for CASSYGTGSRGYTF.

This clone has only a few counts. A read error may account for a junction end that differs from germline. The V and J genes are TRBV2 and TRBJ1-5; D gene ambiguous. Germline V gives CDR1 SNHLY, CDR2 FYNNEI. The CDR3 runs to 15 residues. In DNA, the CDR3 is TGTGCCAGCATTGAAGGTTCTTATAGCAATCAGCCCCAGCATTTT. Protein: CASIEGSYSNQPQHF.

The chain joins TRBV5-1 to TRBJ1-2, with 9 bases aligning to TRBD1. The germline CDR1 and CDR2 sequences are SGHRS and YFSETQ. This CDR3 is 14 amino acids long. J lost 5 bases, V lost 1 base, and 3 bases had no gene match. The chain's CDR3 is CASSLTGGEYGYTF. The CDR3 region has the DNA TGCGCCAGCAGCTTGACAGGGGGCGAATATGGCTACACCTTC.

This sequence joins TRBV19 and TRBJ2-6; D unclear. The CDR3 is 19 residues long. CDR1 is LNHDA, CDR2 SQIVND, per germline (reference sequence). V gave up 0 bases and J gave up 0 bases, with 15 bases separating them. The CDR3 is CASSIDHTLTSSGANVLTF. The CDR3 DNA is TGTGCCAGTAGTATAGACCACACCCTTACCTCCTCTGGGGCCAACGTCCTGACTTTC.

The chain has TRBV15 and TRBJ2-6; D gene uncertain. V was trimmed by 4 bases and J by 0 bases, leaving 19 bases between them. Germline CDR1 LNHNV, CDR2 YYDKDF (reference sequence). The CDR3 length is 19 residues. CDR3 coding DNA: TGTGCCACCAGCAAGGAGAGGAGTTCATCCGTCTCTGGGGCCAACGTCCTGACTTTC. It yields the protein CATSKERSSSVSGANVLTF.

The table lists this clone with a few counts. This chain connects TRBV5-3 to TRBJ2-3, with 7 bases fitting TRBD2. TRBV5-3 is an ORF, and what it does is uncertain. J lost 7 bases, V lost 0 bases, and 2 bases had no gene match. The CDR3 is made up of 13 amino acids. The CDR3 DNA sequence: TGTGCCAGAAGCTTGGCCGGGGGGAATACGCAGTATTTT. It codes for CARSLAGGNTQYF.

The CDR3 loop reads CASSMRAGGPYEQYF. DNA of the CDR3: TGTGCCAGTAGTATGCGGGCGGGGGGCCCCTACGAGCAGTACTTC. The chain recombines TRBV19 with TRBJ2-7; TRBD2 aligns across 8 bases. V was pared by 3 bases and J by 2 bases, with 6 bases of the junction left unmatched. In germline, CDR1 is LNHDA, CDR2 SQIVND (reference sequence). The CDR3 sequence is 15 residues long. The full variable domain, with the rest looked up from reference TRBV19 and TRBJ2-7, is DGGITQSPKYLFRKEGQNVTLSCEQNLNHDAMYWYRQDPGQGLRLIYYSQIVNDFQKGDIAEGYSVSREKKESFPLTVTSAQKNPTAFYLCASSMRAGGPYEQYFGPGTRLTVT.

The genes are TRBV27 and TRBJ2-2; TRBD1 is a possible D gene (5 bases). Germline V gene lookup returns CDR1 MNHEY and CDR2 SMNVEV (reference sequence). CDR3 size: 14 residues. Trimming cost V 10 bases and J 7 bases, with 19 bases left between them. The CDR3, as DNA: TGTGCCACCATCCTCTCAGGGTTCAACGGGGAGCTGTTTTTT. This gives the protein CATILSGFNGELFF.

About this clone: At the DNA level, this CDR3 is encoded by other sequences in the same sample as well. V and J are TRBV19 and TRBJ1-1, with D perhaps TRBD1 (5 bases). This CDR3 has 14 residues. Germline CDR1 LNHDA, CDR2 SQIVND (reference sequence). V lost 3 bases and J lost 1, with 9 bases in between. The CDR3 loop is CASSIWGGNTEAFF. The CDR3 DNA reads TGTGCCAGTAGTATTTGGGGGGGGAACACTGAAGCTTTCTTT. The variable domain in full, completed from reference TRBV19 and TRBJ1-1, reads DGGITQSPKYLFRKEGQNVTLSCEQNLNHDAMYWYRQDPGQGLRLIYYSQIVNDFQKGDIAEGYSVSREKKESFPLTVTSAQKNPTAFYLCASSIWGGNTEAFFGQGTRLTVV.

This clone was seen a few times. CDR3 in amino acids: CASSLASLGGMDTEAFF. The CDR3 DNA is TGTGCCAGCAGCTTAGCGAGTTTAGGGGGTATGGACACTGAAGCTTTCTTT. The V and J genes are TRBV7-9 and TRBJ1-1; D possibly corresponds to TRBD1 (6 bases). CDR1 and CDR2 (germline): SEHNR, FQNEAQ (reference sequence). There are 17 residues in the CDR3. V lost 0 bases to trimming and J lost 3 bases, with 17 bases between them.

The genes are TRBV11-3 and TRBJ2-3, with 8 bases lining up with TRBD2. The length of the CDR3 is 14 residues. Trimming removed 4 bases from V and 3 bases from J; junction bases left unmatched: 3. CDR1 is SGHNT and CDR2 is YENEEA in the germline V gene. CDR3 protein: CASSSRGATDTQYF. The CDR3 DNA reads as TGTGCCAGCAGCTCGCGGGGGGCAACAGATACGCAGTATTTT.

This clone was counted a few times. The chain's CDR3 is CASGLAGPMTGNEQFF. CDR3 sequence (DNA): TGTGCCAGTGGACTAGCGGGCCCTATGACGGGCAATGAGCAGTTCTTC. This chain uses TRBV7-9 with TRBJ2-1; 11 bases are shared with TRBD2. The trim removed 9 bases at V and 6 bases at J, leaving 13 bases unmatched. CDR1 SEHNR and CDR2 FQNEAQ come from the germline V gene (reference sequence). The CDR3 loop spans 16 amino acids.